The rows below give T cell receptor beta chains drawn from one sample of a study of shared clonotypes between healthy human individuals. Clones were sequenced by immunoSEQ multiplex PCR, and TCRdb holds only the in-frame ones, with some missing. The sample contains about 2.3 million clones, 80% to 95% of which appear only once. Input material: naive CD4+ T cells from PBMCs. The receptors come from a man between 18 and 29 years old in good health. Some clones in this sample may be carry-over from other donors' samples. Each CDR3 is given with its conserved first and last residue. The order of the fields is J gene, V gene, clone size, D gene, CDR3 DNA, CDR3 protein. D genes are given only for firm matches. Clone size is given for some rows only: seen once, a few or many times, or a class if the clone is expanded.

j_call: TRBJ2-1
v_call: TRBV7-3
clone_size: -
d_call: -
cdr3_nt: TGTGCCAGCAGCCCCCAGGGGTTTCATGAGCAGTTCTTC
cdr3_aa: CASSPQGFHEQFF

j_call: TRBJ1-4
v_call: TRBV28
clone_size: -
d_call: -
cdr3_nt: TGTGCCAGCAGTTTGCCGGGCATTAATGAAAAACTGTTTTTT
cdr3_aa: CASSLPGINEKLFF

j_call: TRBJ2-5
v_call: TRBV28
clone_size: -
d_call: -
cdr3_nt: TGTGCCAGCATAGCCCAAGAGACCCAGTACTTC
cdr3_aa: CASIAQETQYF

j_call: TRBJ1-1
v_call: TRBV9
clone_size: -
d_call: -
cdr3_nt: TGTGCCAGCAGCGTAGTACCGGGTACGAACACTGAAGCTTTCTTT
cdr3_aa: CASSVVPGTNTEAFF

j_call: TRBJ2-7
v_call: TRBV4-2
clone_size: -
d_call: -
cdr3_nt: TGTGCCAGCAGCCAAGGGGGTGGGTATTACTACGAGCAGTACTTC
cdr3_aa: CASSQGGGYYYEQYF

j_call: TRBJ1-1
v_call: TRBV6-1
clone_size: -
d_call: -
cdr3_nt: TGTGCCAGCAGTGACTTTGGTCGGGCGTTGAACACTGAAGCTTTCTTT
cdr3_aa: CASSDFGRALNTEAFF

j_call: TRBJ2-3
v_call: TRBV7-3
clone_size: -
d_call: -
cdr3_nt: TGTGCCAGCAGCTTAGATCTAGCCCCAGATACGCAGTATTTT
cdr3_aa: CASSLDLAPDTQYF

j_call: TRBJ2-7
v_call: TRBV27
clone_size: -
d_call: TRBD2
cdr3_nt: TGTGCCAGCAGTTTCCTACCTCTTGGTGGACTAGCGGGAGAGTACGAGCAGTACTTC
cdr3_aa: CASSFLPLGGLAGEYEQYF

j_call: TRBJ1-2
v_call: TRBV29-1
clone_size: -
d_call: TRBD1
cdr3_nt: TGCAGCGTTGGACAGGGGGCTTCCTATGGCTACACCTTC
cdr3_aa: CSVGQGASYGYTF

j_call: TRBJ1-1
v_call: TRBV20-1
clone_size: few
d_call: -
cdr3_nt: TGCAGTGCAGGGGGCACTGAAGCTTTCTTT
cdr3_aa: CSAGGTEAFF

j_call: TRBJ2-3
v_call: TRBV5-1
clone_size: -
d_call: -
cdr3_nt: TGCGCCAGCAGCCCTACCGGGGGTCGAGCAGATACGCAGTATTTT
cdr3_aa: CASSPTGGRADTQYF